This T cell receptor beta chain is from a study of OX40 agonist ivuxolimab in advanced cancers. V shed 4 bases, J shed 7 bases, and the junction held 7 bases outside the gene matches. The CDR3 loop spans 14 amino acids. Germline assignment: CDR1 SGHDT and CDR2 YYEEEE. Study results and caveats: The CD4+ and CD8+ T cells in the blood had expanded clonally by week 6 at 0.1 to 3.0 mg/kg.

Only in-frame clones appear in the TCRdb table, and some are missing; sequencing was by immunoSEQ multiplex PCR. The sample lists 20,000 to 25,000 clones, about 88% occurring once. As concerns this clone: What it binds is unknown.

V and J are TRBV5-6 and TRBJ1-5; TRBD1 matches at 8 bases. The specimen comprised CD4+ or CD8+ T cells sorted from blood, sampled in a trial of the OX40 agonist ivuxolimab. The sequence came from an adult with an advanced solid tumor such as melanoma, head and neck, liver or kidney cancer. The CDR3 nucleotides are TGTGCCAGCAGCGATCGACAGGGGAACCAGCCCCAGCATTTT. Translated, it gives CASSDRQGNQPQHF.